Each of the 32 T cell receptor beta chains below was sequenced from the same sample in a study of T-cell reconstitution after alpha-beta-depleted transplantation in children. During its preparation, the TCRbeta library received unique molecular identifiers. TCRdb re-called the PCR reads with MiXCR, one entry per CDR3 protein. The table includes roughly 610,000 distinct CDR3 sequences, about 11% detected once. This specimen consisted of PBMCs from the stem cell graft donor, obtained from the stem cell graft. The receptors were gathered from a human donor who donated a stem cell graft to a child with acute myeloid leukemia.

The V call is TRBV20-1, the J call TRBJ2-1; D is undetermined. Germline V CDR1 and CDR2: DFQATT, SNEGSKA (reference sequence). Trimming removed 3 bases at V and 9 bases at J, with 12 bases between. The CDR3 has 12 residues. The CDR3 nucleotides are TGCAGTGCTAGGGCGAGCTCCCTTGAGCAGTTCTTC. It is translated as CSARASSLEQFF.

This clonotype was recorded at least ten times. The V gene is TRBV2, the J gene TRBJ2-1, with 8 bases fitting TRBD2. There are 15 residues in the CDR3. Germline V CDR1 and CDR2: SNHLY, FYNNEI. V trimming: 6 bases; J trimming: 5 bases; junction bases outside the gene matches: 9. In DNA, the CDR3 is TGTGCCAGCAGCGACCTACTAGCGGTCCACAATGAGCAGTTCTTC. It specifies CASSDLLAVHNEQFF.

This chain links TRBV7-9 with TRBJ2-1; 8 bases are shared with TRBD2. The length of the CDR3 is 15 residues. The V and J ends lost 1 base and 6 bases, in that order; junction bases with no gene match: 5. Germline assignment: CDR1 SEHNR and CDR2 FQNEAQ (reference sequence). The CDR3 DNA reads as TGTGCCAGCAGCTTAGACGCCGGGGGGGCCAATGAGCAGTTCTTC. This codes for CASSLDAGGANEQFF.

This clonotype was seen a few times. CDR3 amino acids: CAIRLGLAGGDNEQFF. The CDR3 DNA sequence: TGTGCCATCAGACTTGGACTAGCGGGAGGGGACAATGAGCAGTTCTTC. The rearrangement uses TRBV10-3 and TRBJ2-1, with 15 bases identical to TRBD2. The J segment lost 5 bases and the V segment lost 6 bases, leaving 5 bases of the junction unmatched. Germline values: CDR1 ENHRY, CDR2 SYGVKD. This CDR3 has 16 residues.

This chain uses TRBV3-1 with TRBJ2-1; the D gene is possibly TRBD2 (5 bases). The CDR3 extends over 15 amino acids. CDR1 LGHDT and CDR2 YNNKEL come from the germline V gene (reference sequence). V was pared by 2 bases and J by 2 bases, with 10 bases between. DNA for the CDR3: TGTGCCAGCAGCCAAACCCCGGGAACCTACAATGAGCAGTTCTTC. Protein: CASSQTPGTYNEQFF.

Concerning this clonotype: This may be a read error, as it is one base from a much larger clone. This likely comes from a read error, as the CDR3 has no conserved phenylalanine or tryptophan at its end. The chain combines TRBV2 with TRBJ1-1, with D possibly matching TRBD1 (6 bases). Germline CDR1 and CDR2: SNHLY and FYNNEI. V was pared by 5 bases and J by 2 bases, with 9 bases between. The length of the CDR3 is 13 residues. CDR3 loop: CASSMTGNTEAFC. The CDR3 nucleotides are TGTGCCAGCAGTATGACAGGCAACACTGAAGCTTTCTGT.

This clonotype has a count of ten or more. The genes are TRBV29-1 and TRBJ2-7; TRBD1 matches at 10 bases. The J segment lost 9 bases and the V segment lost 5 bases, leaving 10 bases of the junction unmatched. Per germline, CDR1 SQVTM and CDR2 ANQGSEA. CDR3 size: 13 residues. The CDR3 loop reads CSVPGQGIPRQYF. In DNA form, the CDR3 reads TGCAGCGTTCCGGGACAGGGGATCCCTCGGCAGTACTTC.

This clonotype was seen only a few times. The CDR3 sequence: CASSELEPDVGTQYF. DNA of the CDR3: TGTGCCAGCAGTGAGCTCGAGCCTGATGTGGGTACGCAGTATTTT. V and J are TRBV12-3 or TRBV12-4 and TRBJ2-3; no firm D call. The CDR3 covers 15 residues. The V end lost 5 bases, the J end lost 8 bases, and 20 bases lay between the germline ends.

Regarding this clonotype: A much bigger clone sits one base away, suggesting this may be a read error. CDR3 bases: TGCGCCAGCAGTGAGGTCTCTAACTTTGGCTACACCTTC. Translation: CASSEVSNFGYTF. This rearrangement joins TRBV10-2 to TRBJ1-2; D remains ambiguous. Germline V lookup: CDR1 WSHSY, CDR2 SAAADI. The CDR3 runs to 13 residues.

CDR3 bases: TGTGCCAGCAGCCCCGCCGAGGCTAACGGGTATGGCTACACCTTC. It codes for CASSPAEANGYGYTF. The chain couples TRBV4-2 to TRBJ1-2; D is unclear. The CDR3 spans 15 residues. V dropped 4 bases and J dropped 5 bases, with 17 bases sitting between them. Germline V gene lookup returns CDR1 LGHNA and CDR2 YNFKEQ.

This clonotype was seen more than once but under ten times. V gene TRBV5-1 combines with J gene TRBJ2-1; D ambiguous. Germline CDR1 reads SGHRS; CDR2 reads YFSETQ. This CDR3 contains 14 residues. Trimming removed 6 bases from V and 0 bases from J, with 10 bases in between. The CDR3 DNA is TGCGCCAGCACAACGGGCTACTCCTACAATGAGCAGTTCTTC. It translates to CASTTGYSYNEQFF.

This clonotype has a count of ten or more. The chain employs TRBV19 and TRBJ2-1; D may correspond to TRBD1 or TRBD2 (5 bases each). Germline V gives CDR1 LNHDA, CDR2 SQIVND (reference sequence). The CDR3 contains 19 residues. Trimming removed 1 base from V and 3 bases from J, with 22 bases in between. The CDR3 spells CASSIGGSGSVPLYNEQFF. The CDR3, as DNA: TGTGCCAGTAGTATAGGCGGGTCAGGGTCAGTTCCTCTCTACAATGAGCAGTTCTTC.

The chain has TRBV20-1 and TRBJ1-1, with TRBD1 as a possible D gene (6 bases). Trimming shortened V by 6 bases and J by 4 bases, and 15 bases separated the two germline ends. Germline V lookup: CDR1 DFQATT, CDR2 SNEGSKA (reference sequence). The CDR3 contains 13 residues. DNA for the CDR3: TGCAGTGCCCCACTACAGGGAGGCACTGAAGCTTTCTTT. Amino acid sequence: CSAPLQGGTEAFF.

This chain uses TRBV5-1 with TRBJ2-1; D is uncertain. V was shortened by 2 bases and J by 7 bases, with 10 bases between the two germline ends. Germline loops: CDR1 SGHRS, CDR2 YFSETQ. The CDR3 covers 13 residues. CDR3 nucleotides: TGCGCCAGCAGCTTAGTTTCAGGAAATGAGCAGTTCTTC. This translates into CASSLVSGNEQFF.

The chain has TRBV20-1 and TRBJ2-3; TRBD2 agrees at 8 bases. V dropped 6 bases and J dropped 1; count of bases not matched to a gene: 6. CDR1 is DFQATT, CDR2 SNEGSKA, per germline (reference sequence). CDR3 length: 14 residues. CDR3 loop: CSAGAGGGTDTQYF. As DNA, the CDR3 is TGCAGTGCGGGCGCGGGGGGCGGCACAGATACGCAGTATTTT.

There are many counts of this clonotype. This sequence joins TRBV20-1 and TRBJ2-1; 10 positions agree with TRBD2. V lost 1 base to trimming and J lost 7 bases; unmatched junction nucleotides: 10. The germline CDR1 and CDR2 sequences are DFQATT and SNEGSKA (reference sequence). The CDR3 has 16 amino acids. The CDR3 reads CSARVGSGGTGNEQFF. The CDR3 bases are TGCAGTGCTAGAGTCGGTAGCGGGGGGACGGGGAATGAGCAGTTCTTC.

This clonotype was seen more than once but under ten times. This chain connects TRBV10-3 to TRBJ2-7; TRBD1 agrees at 9 bases. Germline assignment: CDR1 ENHRY and CDR2 SYGVKD. CDR3 length: 16 residues. The V gene end was trimmed by 0 bases and the J gene end by 7 bases; junction bases not matched to a gene: 10. In DNA form, the CDR3 reads TGTGCCATCAGTGAGTCGCTCCCGGGACAGGGAAGGGAGCAGTACTTC. It translates to CAISESLPGQGREQYF.

The sample holds a few counts of this clonotype. V is TRBV18 and J is TRBJ2-2, with D unclear. Trimming shortened V by 1 base and J by 1 base, and 7 bases separated the two germline ends. The length of the CDR3 is 15 residues. The germline CDR1 and CDR2 sequences are KGHSH and LQKENI. CDR3: CASSPLLGNTGELFF. DNA of the CDR3: TGTGCCAGCTCACCACTACTGGGGAACACCGGGGAGCTGTTTTTT. Drawing the rest from reference TRBV18 and TRBJ2-2, the complete variable domain is NAGVMQNPRHLVRRRGQEARLRCSPMKGHSHVYWYRQLPEEGLKFMVYLQKENIIDESGMPKERFSAEFPKEGPSILRIQQVVRGDSAAYFCASSPLLGNTGELFFGEGSRLTVL.

The chain is built from TRBV29-1 and TRBJ1-1; D is ambiguous. The germline V and J ends were trimmed by 6 bases and 1 base, with 6 bases remaining between them. CDR1 SQVTM and CDR2 ANQGSEA come from the germline V gene. CDR3 length equals 11 residues. Here the CDR3 reads CSVWKNTEAFF. The CDR3 DNA is TGCAGCGTATGGAAGAACACTGAAGCTTTCTTT.

This clonotype was observed a few times. CDR3 bases: TGTGCCAGCAGTCAGAGGCGGGAGCCGCGGGAGCAGTACTTC. Translation: CASSQRREPREQYF. V gene TRBV6-2 or TRBV6-3 combines with J gene TRBJ2-7, with TRBD2 matching over 7 bases. The CDR3 loop spans 14 amino acids. Germline trimming cut 5 bases from V and 7 bases from J; bases unmatched to any gene: 11. The germline CDR1 and CDR2 sequences are MNHEY and SVGEGT.

This clonotype was counted at least ten times. V and J are TRBV20-1 and TRBJ2-2; TRBD2 aligns across 8 bases. The length of the CDR3 is 15 residues. The germline V gene has CDR1 DFQATT and CDR2 SNEGSKA (reference sequence). V shed 1 base and J 1 base; nucleotides not matched to a gene: 2. In DNA form, the CDR3 reads TGCAGTGCTAGAGGAGCGGGAGTGAACACCGGGGAGCTGTTTTTT. This encodes CSARGAGVNTGELFF.

This clonotype was observed a handful of times. The rearrangement joins TRBV5-1 to TRBJ1-1; the D is unclear. The CDR3 runs 12 residues. V lost 3 bases to trimming and J lost 4 bases, with 7 bases between them. Germline-derived CDR1 and CDR2 are SGHRS and YFSETQ. CDR3 sequence reads: CASSWPGTEAFF. The CDR3 coding sequence is TGCGCCAGCAGCTGGCCGGGCACTGAAGCTTTCTTT. The entire variable domain, with the rest obtained from reference TRBV5-1 and TRBJ1-1, is as follows: KAGVTQTPRYLIKTRGQQVTLSCSPISGHRSVSWYQQTPGQGLQFLFEYFSETQRNKGNFPGRFSGRQFSNSRSEMNVSTLELGDSALYLCASSWPGTEAFFGQGTRLTVV.

In this sample, this clonotype turned up a few times. V and J are TRBV2 and TRBJ2-1; the D is unclear. V gave up 6 bases and J gave up 4 bases, with 19 bases separating them. The length of the CDR3 is 16 residues. Germline loops: CDR1 SNHLY, CDR2 FYNNEI. This chain's CDR3 is CASRQAAGSMYNEQFF. The CDR3 DNA reads TGTGCCAGCAGACAAGCTGCAGGATCAATGTACAATGAGCAGTTCTTC.

In its sample, this clonotype was seen a few times. The J gene is TRBJ2-3, the V gene TRBV6-1; 15 bases match TRBD2. This CDR3 contains 18 residues. Germline CDR1 and CDR2: MNHNS and SASEGT. With V trimmed by 5 bases and J by 4 bases, 10 bases remained unmatched. CDR3 in amino acids: CASSRTSGRAGRPDTQYF. DNA for the CDR3: TGTGCCAGCAGTAGGACTAGCGGGAGGGCCGGCCGGCCAGATACGCAGTATTTT.

The rearrangement links TRBV5-1 to TRBJ2-7, with 12 bases that match TRBD2. Germline V gene data show CDR1 as SGHRS and CDR2 as YFSETQ. The V and J ends lost 3 bases and 4 bases, in that order; junction bases with no gene match: 5. The CDR3 sequence is 15 residues long. The DNA for the CDR3 is TGCGCCAGCAGCTCTCAGACTAGCGGGAGTTACGAGCAGTACTTC. Protein product: CASSSQTSGSYEQYF.

This clonotype has a handful of counts. V usage is TRBV20-1 and J usage is TRBJ2-7, with 13 nucleotides matching TRBD2. Losses at the gene ends were 2 bases for V and 1 base for J; bases not matched to a gene: 2. The CDR3 consists of 15 residues. Germline V lookup: CDR1 DFQATT, CDR2 SNEGSKA (reference sequence). The CDR3 DNA reads as TGCAGTGCTAGATCGGGACTAGCGGGATCCTACGAGCAGTACTTC. This gives the protein CSARSGLAGSYEQYF.

The V and J genes are TRBV12-3 or TRBV12-4 and TRBJ1-6; maybe TRBD1 (6 bases). The CDR3 sequence is 15 residues long. V lost 3 bases, J lost 5 bases, and 11 bases lay in between. CDR3 coding DNA: TGTGCCAGCAGTTTTAATGACAGGAATAATTCACCCCTCCACTTT. This translates into CASSFNDRNNSPLHF.

The CDR3 region has the DNA TGTGCCAGCAGCTTACCCCTAGCGGGGAAATACGAGCAGTACTTC. Protein: CASSLPLAGKYEQYF. The chain links TRBV7-2 to TRBJ2-7, with TRBD2 identical over 9 bases. The CDR3 extends over 15 amino acids. The germline gives CDR1 SGHTA, CDR2 FQGNSA. V was clipped by 2 bases and J by 4 bases; unmatched bases: 6.

This clonotype appeared a few times. J is TRBJ2-1 and V is TRBV7-2; the match to TRBD2 covers 14 bases. The CDR3 extends over 16 amino acids. CDR1 and CDR2 (germline): SGHTA, FQGNSA. The V gene end was trimmed by 4 bases and the J gene end by 9 bases; junction bases not matched to a gene: 8. Written as DNA, the CDR3 is TGTGCCAGCAGCTGGGGACTAGCGGGAGAATTGAGTGAGCAGTTCTTC. Its protein is CASSWGLAGELSEQFF.

This clonotype was picked up a small number of times. V usage is TRBV7-2 and J usage is TRBJ1-6, with 11 nucleotides matching TRBD1. Losses at the gene ends were 5 bases for V and 11 bases for J; bases not matched to a gene: 8. Germline V CDR1 and CDR2: SGHTA, FQGNSA. The CDR3 runs 15 residues. The CDR3 coding sequence is TGTGCCAGCAGCCCTCTTGGACAGGGGGCTCCACCCCTCCACTTT. Its translation: CASSPLGQGAPPLHF.

There are a few counts of this clonotype. The chain recombines TRBV5-4 with TRBJ2-3, with 10 positions matching TRBD2. V lost 6 bases and J lost 5; bases outside the gene matches: 12. The V gene's germline CDR1 is SGHNT and CDR2 YYREEE (reference sequence). This CDR3 is 16 amino acids long. In DNA, the CDR3 is TGTGCCAGCACCCCCGGACTAGCGGAAGGGGGAGATACGCAGTATTTT. Protein: CASTPGLAEGGDTQYF. Together with reference TRBV5-4 and TRBJ2-3, the CDR3 gives the full variable domain: ETGVTQSPTHLIKTRGQQVTLRCSSQSGHNTVSWYQQALGQGPQFIFQYYREEENGRGNFPPRFSGLQFPNYSSELNVNALELDDSALYLCASTPGLAEGGDTQYFGPGTRLTVL.

This clonotype was recorded a few times. CDR3 in DNA: TGCAGTGCTCCGAACAGGGGGCTGGACGAGCAGTACTTC. This sequence encodes CSAPNRGLDEQYF. The J gene is TRBJ2-7, the V gene TRBV20-1; 9 bases align to TRBD1. Trimming took 5 bases from V and 5 from J; bases not matched to a gene: 7. The CDR3 contains 13 residues. Per the germline V gene, CDR1 is DFQATT and CDR2 is SNEGSKA (reference sequence).